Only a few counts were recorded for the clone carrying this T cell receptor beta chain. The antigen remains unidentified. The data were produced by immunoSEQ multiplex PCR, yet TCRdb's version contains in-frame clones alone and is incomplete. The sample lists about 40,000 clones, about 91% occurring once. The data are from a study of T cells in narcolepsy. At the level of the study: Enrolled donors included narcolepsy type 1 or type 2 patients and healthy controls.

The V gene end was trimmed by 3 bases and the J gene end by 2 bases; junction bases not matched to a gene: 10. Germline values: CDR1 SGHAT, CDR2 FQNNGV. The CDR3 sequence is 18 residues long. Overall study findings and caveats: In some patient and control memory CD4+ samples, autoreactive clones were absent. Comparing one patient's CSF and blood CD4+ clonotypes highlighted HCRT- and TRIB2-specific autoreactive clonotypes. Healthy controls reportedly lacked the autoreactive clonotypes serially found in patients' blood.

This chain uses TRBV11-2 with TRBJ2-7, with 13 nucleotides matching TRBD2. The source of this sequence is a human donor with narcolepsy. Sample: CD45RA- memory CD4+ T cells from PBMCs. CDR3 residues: CASSFLPGTSGETYEQYF. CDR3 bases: TGTGCCAGCAGCTTTCTTCCCGGGACTAGCGGGGAAACCTACGAGCAGTACTTC.